Listed below are T cell receptor beta chains from one sample, sequenced in a study of cytomegalovirus exposure and HLA in healthy donors. Some clones are missing from TCRdb's copy, which holds only in-frame ones; the method was immunoSEQ multiplex PCR. The sample consists of approximately 170,000 clones, 91% of them appearing once. Sequenced sample: PBMCs. The receptors derive from a woman aged 18-29 years in good health and CMV-seropositive. CDR3s include the opening cysteine and the closing phenylalanine or tryptophan. The D gene is left open where the match is weak. Rows give clone size only sometimes, using once, few, many, or a class for an expanded clone.

>NA|TRBD1|TRBJ1-4|TRBV11-2
CASSLVGQVAEKLFF
TGTGCCAGCAGCTTAGTCGGACAGGTCGCCGAAAAACTGTTTTTT
>NA|NA|TRBJ1-2|TRBV6-5
CASSYSRTGSYGYTF
TGTGCCAGCAGTTACTCGCGCACAGGATCCTATGGCTACACCTTC
>few|NA|TRBJ1-6|TRBV6-1
CASSGRGVPSSLHF
TGTGCCAGCAGTGGTCGGGGGGTACCTTCTTCCCTCCACTTT
>NA|TRBD1|TRBJ1-1|TRBV4-2
CASSQDQIGTGGRNTEAFF
TGTGCCAGCAGCCAAGATCAAATCGGGACAGGGGGTAGGAACACTGAAGCTTTCTTT
>NA|NA|TRBJ1-2|TRBV15
CATSRGAGPGYTF
TGTGCCACCAGCAGAGGGGCAGGTCCTGGCTACACCTTC
>NA|TRBD2|TRBJ2-1|TRBV7-3
CASSLGGRRRNEQFF
TGTGCCAGCAGCTTAGGCGGGAGGAGGAGGAATGAGCAGTTCTTC
>NA|TRBD2|TRBJ2-1|TRBV2
CASSEWGTSGGEQFF
TGTGCCAGCAGTGAATGGGGGACTAGCGGGGGTGAGCAGTTCTTC
>NA|TRBD1|TRBJ2-1|TRBV5-1
CASSSGTGRQFF
TGCGCCAGCAGCTCGGGGACAGGGAGACAGTTCTTC
>NA|TRBD1|TRBJ1-2|TRBV18
CASSLAGTASNYGYTF
TGTGCCAGCTCACTAGCCGGGACAGCCTCTAACTATGGCTACACCTTC
>few|NA|TRBJ1-5|TRBV4-2
CASSHQPGQPQHF
TGTGCCAGCAGCCATCAACCAGGGCAGCCCCAGCATTTT
>NA|TRBD2|TRBJ2-1|TRBV11-2
CASSPPGTSGPYNEQFF
TGTGCCAGCAGCCCTCCCGGGACTAGCGGTCCCTACAATGAGCAGTTCTTC
>NA|NA|TRBJ2-1|TRBV11-2
CASSFSNEQFF
TGTGCCAGCAGCTTTTCGAATGAGCAGTTCTTC
>NA|NA|TRBJ1-1|TRBV6-6
CASSRRNMNTEAFF
TGTGCCAGCAGCCGCAGAAACATGAACACTGAAGCTTTCTTT
>once|TRBD1|TRBJ2-7|TRBV9
CASSTQGAGEQYF
TGTGCCAGCAGCACCCAGGGGGCCGGAGAGCAGTACTTC
>once|TRBD1|TRBJ2-1|TRBV10-3
CAISGNRGSYNEQFF
TGTGCCATCAGTGGAAACAGGGGATCCTACAATGAGCAGTTCTTC
>NA|NA|TRBJ2-7|TRBV28
CASSWWEAPYEQYF
TGTGCCAGCAGTTGGTGGGAGGCCCCCTACGAGCAGTACTTC
>few|NA|TRBJ2-2|TRBV6-1
CASSEYPQATQNTGELFF
TGTGCCAGCAGTGAATACCCCCAGGCCACCCAGAACACCGGGGAGCTGTTTTTT
>NA|NA|TRBJ2-2|TRBV2
CASSGGGRTVSRTGELFF
TGTGCCAGCAGTGGCGGGGGCCGAACGGTTAGCCGCACCGGGGAGCTGTTTTTT
>NA|NA|TRBJ2-7|TRBV6-6
CASSYEAGDIYEQYF
TGTGCCAGCAGTTACGAGGCAGGGGATATTTACGAGCAGTACTTC
>once|TRBD2|TRBJ2-1|TRBV11-1
CASSFGRVYNEQFF
TGTGCCAGCAGCTTCGGGAGGGTCTACAATGAGCAGTTCTTC
>NA|TRBD2|TRBJ2-1|TRBV2
CASSRGTSGRARSYNEQFF
TGTGCCAGCAGTCGGGGGACTAGCGGGAGGGCCCGAAGCTACAATGAGCAGTTCTTC
>NA|NA|TRBJ1-5|TRBV10-3
CAISDDGGGQPQHF
TGTGCCATCAGTGACGACGGCGGAGGTCAGCCCCAGCATTTT
>NA|TRBD2|TRBJ2-7|TRBV7-9
CASSLETSGIYEQYF
TGTGCCAGCAGCTTAGAGACTAGCGGTATCTACGAGCAGTACTTC
>NA|TRBD2|TRBJ2-1|TRBV5-1
CASSLARGGLNEQFF
TGCGCCAGCAGCTTGGCCCGGGGGGGCCTAAATGAGCAGTTCTTC
>NA|NA|TRBJ1-1|TRBV5-1
CASSHNRDTEAFF
TGCGCCAGCAGCCACAACCGTGACACTGAAGCTTTCTTT
>NA|NA|TRBJ1-4|TRBV6-5
CASASGGKLFF
TGTGCCAGCGCGTCCGGGGGAAAACTGTTTTTT
>once|TRBD2|TRBJ2-5|TRBV11-2
CASSLVGLAGGETQYF
TGTGCCAGCAGCTTAGTTGGCCTAGCGGGAGGGGAGACCCAGTACTTC
>NA|NA|TRBJ1-5|TRBV15
CATSRGGQTGTQPQHF
TGTGCCACCAGCAGAGGAGGGCAGACAGGTACTCAGCCCCAGCATTTT
>NA|NA|TRBJ2-1|TRBV6-1
CASSEFRGPSYNEQFF
TGTGCCAGCAGTGAATTCAGGGGCCCATCCTACAATGAGCAGTTCTTC
>NA|TRBD2|TRBJ2-5|TRBV18
CASSPTSGGARQETQYF
TGTGCCAGCTCACCAACTAGCGGGGGGGCCAGGCAAGAGACCCAGTACTTC
>NA|NA|TRBJ2-1|TRBV10-3
CAISEPRGALYNEQFF
TGTGCCATCAGTGAGCCTCGGGGGGCCCTATACAATGAGCAGTTCTTC
>NA|TRBD1|TRBJ1-5|TRBV10-1
CATSGTDYQPQHF
TGCGCCACCTCCGGGACAGACTATCAGCCCCAGCATTTT
>NA|NA|TRBJ1-2|TRBV4-1
CASSHRRGDTNYGYTF
TGCGCCAGCAGCCATCGTAGGGGTGACACGAACTATGGCTACACCTTC
>NA|TRBD1|TRBJ2-7|TRBV28
CASSLGRTGPIWDEQYF
TGTGCCAGCAGTTTGGGGAGGACAGGGCCCATTTGGGACGAGCAGTACTTC
>NA|NA|TRBJ2-7|TRBV5-1
CASSLGRPTTGKLSYEQYF
TGCGCCAGCAGCTTGGGTCGTCCCACAACAGGGAAACTCTCCTACGAGCAGTACTTC
>NA|TRBD1|TRBJ1-5|TRBV28
CASAKETGKYQPQHF
TGTGCCAGCGCTAAGGAGACAGGGAAGTATCAGCCCCAGCATTTT
>NA|NA|TRBJ1-3|TRBV2
CASSEQYSGNTIYF
TGTGCCAGCAGTGAACAGTACTCTGGAAACACCATATATTTT
>NA|TRBD2|TRBJ2-7|TRBV15
CATSRGLAGGWGAGPGAYEQYF
TGTGCCACCAGCAGAGGACTAGCGGGAGGATGGGGGGCAGGGCCTGGAGCCTACGAGCAGTACTTC
>NA|TRBD1|TRBJ2-7|TRBV6-1
CASSASGTAAYEQYF
TGTGCCAGCAGTGCATCTGGGACAGCAGCCTACGAGCAGTACTTC
>NA|TRBD1|TRBJ2-3|TRBV13
CASRQTGTDSVDTQYF
TGTGCCAGCAGACAAACCGGGACAGACAGTGTAGATACGCAGTATTTT
>NA|NA|TRBJ2-5|TRBV6-5
CASRPTEGPPRTQYF
TGTGCCAGCAGACCAACGGAGGGCCCCCCAAGGACCCAGTACTTC
>NA|NA|TRBJ1-4|TRBV30
CAWNMGGRTNEKLFF
TGTGCCTGGAATATGGGGGGACGGACTAATGAAAAACTGTTTTTT
>NA|NA|TRBJ2-5|TRBV2
CASSEGGGASRVETQYF
TGTGCCAGCAGTGAAGGCGGGGGCGCTTCAAGAGTGGAGACCCAGTACTTC
>NA|TRBD2|TRBJ2-1|TRBV29-1
CSVANRLALLLNEQFF
TGCAGCGTGGCCAACAGACTAGCACTTCTCCTCAATGAGCAGTTCTTC
>NA|TRBD2|TRBJ2-1|TRBV27
CASPWRLAEYNEQFF
TGTGCCAGCCCGTGGAGGCTAGCGGAATACAATGAGCAGTTCTTC
>NA|NA|TRBJ2-4|TRBV4-2
CASSQEGRGAKNIQYF
TGTGCCAGCAGCCAAGAGGGGCGCGGAGCCAAAAACATTCAGTACTTC